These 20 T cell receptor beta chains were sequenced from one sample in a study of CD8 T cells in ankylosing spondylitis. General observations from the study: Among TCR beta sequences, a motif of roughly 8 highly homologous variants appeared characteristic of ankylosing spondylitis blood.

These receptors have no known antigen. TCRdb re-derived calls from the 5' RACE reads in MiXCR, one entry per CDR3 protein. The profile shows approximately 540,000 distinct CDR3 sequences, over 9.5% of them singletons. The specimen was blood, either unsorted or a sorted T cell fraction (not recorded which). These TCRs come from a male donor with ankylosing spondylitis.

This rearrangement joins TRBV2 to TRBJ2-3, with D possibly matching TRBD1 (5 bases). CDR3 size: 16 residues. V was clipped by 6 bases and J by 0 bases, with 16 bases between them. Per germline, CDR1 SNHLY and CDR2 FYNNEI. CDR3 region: CASSPPTESSTDTQYF. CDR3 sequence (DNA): TGTGCCAGCAGCCCCCCGACAGAATCGAGCACAGATACGCAGTATTTT.

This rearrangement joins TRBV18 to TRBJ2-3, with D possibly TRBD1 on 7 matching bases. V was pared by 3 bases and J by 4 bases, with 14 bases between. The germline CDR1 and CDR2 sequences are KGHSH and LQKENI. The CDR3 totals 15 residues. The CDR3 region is CASSPRTGGADTQYF. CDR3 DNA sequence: TGTGCCAGCTCACCCAGGACAGGCGGGGCAGATACGCAGTATTTT.

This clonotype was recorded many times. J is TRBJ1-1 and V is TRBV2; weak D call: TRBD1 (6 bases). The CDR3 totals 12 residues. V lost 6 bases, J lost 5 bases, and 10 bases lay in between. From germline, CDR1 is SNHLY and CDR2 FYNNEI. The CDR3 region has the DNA TGTGCCAGCAGACAGGGATTGACTGAAGCTTTCTTT. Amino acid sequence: CASRQGLTEAFF.

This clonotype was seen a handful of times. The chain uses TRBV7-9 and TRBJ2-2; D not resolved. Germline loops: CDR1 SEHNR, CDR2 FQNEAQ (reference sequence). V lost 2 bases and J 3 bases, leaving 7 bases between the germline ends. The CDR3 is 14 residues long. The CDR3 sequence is CASSLSEYTGELFF. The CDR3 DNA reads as TGTGCCAGCAGCTTATCAGAATACACCGGGGAGCTGTTTTTT.

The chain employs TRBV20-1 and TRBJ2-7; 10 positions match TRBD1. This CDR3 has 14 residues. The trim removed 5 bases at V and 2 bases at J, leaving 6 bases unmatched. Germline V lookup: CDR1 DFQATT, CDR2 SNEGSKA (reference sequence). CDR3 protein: CSAQGQGTPYEQYF. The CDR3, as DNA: TGCAGTGCTCAGGGACAGGGGACGCCCTACGAGCAGTACTTC.

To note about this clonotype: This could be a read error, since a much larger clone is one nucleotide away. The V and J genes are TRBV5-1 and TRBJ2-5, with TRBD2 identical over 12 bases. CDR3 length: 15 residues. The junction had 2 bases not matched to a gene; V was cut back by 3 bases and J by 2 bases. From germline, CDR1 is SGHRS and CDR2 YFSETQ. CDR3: CASSWTSGKQETQYF. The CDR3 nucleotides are TGCGCCAGCAGCTGGACTAGCGGGAAACAAGAGACCCAGTACTTC.

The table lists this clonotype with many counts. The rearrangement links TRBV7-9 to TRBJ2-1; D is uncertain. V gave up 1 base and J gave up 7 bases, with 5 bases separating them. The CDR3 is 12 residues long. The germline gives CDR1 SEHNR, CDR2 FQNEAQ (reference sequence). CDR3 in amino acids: CASSLGENEQFF. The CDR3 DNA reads TGTGCCAGCAGCTTAGGGGAAAATGAGCAGTTCTTC.

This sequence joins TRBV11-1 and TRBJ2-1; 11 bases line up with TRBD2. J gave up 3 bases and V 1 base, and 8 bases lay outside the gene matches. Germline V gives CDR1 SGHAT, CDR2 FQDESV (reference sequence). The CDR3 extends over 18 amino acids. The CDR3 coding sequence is TGTGCCAGCAGCTTAGTCTCACAGGGACTAGCGGTCTACAATGAGCAGTTCTTC. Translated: CASSLVSQGLAVYNEQFF.

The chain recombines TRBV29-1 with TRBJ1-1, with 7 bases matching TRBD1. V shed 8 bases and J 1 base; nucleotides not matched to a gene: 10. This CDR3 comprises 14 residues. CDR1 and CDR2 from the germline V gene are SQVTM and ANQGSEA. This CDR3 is CSMVTGRRNTEAFF. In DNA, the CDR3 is TGCAGCATGGTGACAGGGCGGCGGAACACTGAAGCTTTCTTT.

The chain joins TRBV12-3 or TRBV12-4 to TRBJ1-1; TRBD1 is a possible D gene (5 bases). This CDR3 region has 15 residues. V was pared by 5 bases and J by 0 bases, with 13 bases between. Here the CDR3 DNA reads TGTGCCAGCAGTCTGAAGACAGATATGAACACTGAAGCTTTCTTT. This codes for CASSLKTDMNTEAFF.

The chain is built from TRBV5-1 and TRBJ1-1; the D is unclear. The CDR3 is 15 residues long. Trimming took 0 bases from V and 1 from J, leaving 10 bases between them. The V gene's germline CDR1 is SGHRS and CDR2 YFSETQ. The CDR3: CASSLVGVRNTEAFF. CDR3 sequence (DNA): TGCGCCAGCAGCTTGGTCGGGGTAAGGAACACTGAAGCTTTCTTT.

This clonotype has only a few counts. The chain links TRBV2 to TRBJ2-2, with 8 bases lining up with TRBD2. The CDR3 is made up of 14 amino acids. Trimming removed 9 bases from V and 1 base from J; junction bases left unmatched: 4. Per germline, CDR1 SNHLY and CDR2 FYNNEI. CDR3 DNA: TGTGCCAGTCTTAGCGGGATGAACACCGGGGAGCTGTTTTTT. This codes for CASLSGMNTGELFF.

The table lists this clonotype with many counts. The CDR3 nucleotides are TGTGCCAGCAGAACGGGACGCCTCCAAGAGACCCAGTACTTC. Amino acid sequence: CASRTGRLQETQYF. The rearrangement uses TRBV6-2 or TRBV6-3 and TRBJ2-5; D is tentatively TRBD1 or TRBD2 (5 bases each). Germline loops: CDR1 MNHEY, CDR2 SVGEGT. The CDR3 sequence is 14 residues long. Trimming removed 6 bases from V and 1 base from J, with 12 bases in between.

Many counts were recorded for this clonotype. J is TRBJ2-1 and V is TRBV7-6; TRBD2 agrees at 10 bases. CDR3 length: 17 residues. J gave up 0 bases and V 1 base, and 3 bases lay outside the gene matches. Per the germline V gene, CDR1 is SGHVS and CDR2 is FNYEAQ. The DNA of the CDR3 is TGTGCCAGCAGCTTAGGACTAGCGGGCATCTCCTACAATGAGCAGTTCTTC. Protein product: CASSLGLAGISYNEQFF.

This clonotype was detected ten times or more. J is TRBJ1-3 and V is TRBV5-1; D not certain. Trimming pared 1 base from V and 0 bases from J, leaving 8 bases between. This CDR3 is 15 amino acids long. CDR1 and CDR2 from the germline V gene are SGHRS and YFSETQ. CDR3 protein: CASSLSAVSGNTIYF. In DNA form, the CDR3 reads TGCGCCAGCAGCTTGTCGGCAGTCTCTGGAAACACCATATATTTT. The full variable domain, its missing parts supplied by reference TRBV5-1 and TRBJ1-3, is KAGVTQTPRYLIKTRGQQVTLSCSPISGHRSVSWYQQTPGQGLQFLFEYFSETQRNKGNFPGRFSGRQFSNSRSEMNVSTLELGDSALYLCASSLSAVSGNTIYFGEGSWLTVV.

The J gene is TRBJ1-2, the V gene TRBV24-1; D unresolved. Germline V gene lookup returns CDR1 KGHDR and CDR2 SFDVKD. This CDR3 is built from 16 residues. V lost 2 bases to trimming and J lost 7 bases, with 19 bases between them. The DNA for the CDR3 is TGTGCCACCAGTGATTCGGGAGGGAGAGCGGGCCCTGGCTACACCTTC. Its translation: CATSDSGGRAGPGYTF.

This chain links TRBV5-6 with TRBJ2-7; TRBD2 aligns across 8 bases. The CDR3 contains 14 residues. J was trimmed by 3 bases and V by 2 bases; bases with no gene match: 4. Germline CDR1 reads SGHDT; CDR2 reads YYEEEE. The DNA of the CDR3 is TGTGCCAGCAGCTTCGGGGGGGCCAACTACGAGCAGTACGTC. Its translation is CASSFGGANYEQYV.

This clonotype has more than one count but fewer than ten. The CDR3 DNA reads as TGCAGTGCTATCCCGACTAGCGGAGTTTTAAATGAGCAGTTCTTC. This encodes CSAIPTSGVLNEQFF. The chain uses TRBV20-1 and TRBJ2-1; 9 positions agree with TRBD2. This CDR3 comprises 15 residues. V gave up 4 bases and J gave up 7 bases; unmatched junction bases: 11. The V gene's germline CDR1 is DFQATT and CDR2 SNEGSKA (reference sequence).

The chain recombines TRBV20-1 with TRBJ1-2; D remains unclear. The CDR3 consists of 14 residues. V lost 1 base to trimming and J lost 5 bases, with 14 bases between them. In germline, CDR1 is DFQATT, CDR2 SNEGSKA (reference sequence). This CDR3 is CSARVGRQFYGYTF. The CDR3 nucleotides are TGCAGTGCTAGAGTCGGCAGGCAGTTTTATGGCTACACCTTC.

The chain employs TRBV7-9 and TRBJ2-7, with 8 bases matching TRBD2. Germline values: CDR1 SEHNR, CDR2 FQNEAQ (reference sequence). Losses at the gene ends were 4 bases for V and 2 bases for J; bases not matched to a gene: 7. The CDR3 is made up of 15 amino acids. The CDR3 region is CASSSGRERAYEQYF. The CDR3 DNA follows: TGTGCCAGCAGCTCCGGGAGGGAGAGGGCCTACGAGCAGTACTTC. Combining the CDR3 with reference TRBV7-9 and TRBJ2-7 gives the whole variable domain DTGVSQNPRHKITKRGQNVTFRCDPISEHNRLYWYRQTLGQGPEFLTYFQNEAQLEKSRLLSDRFSAERPKGSFSTLEIQRTEQGDSAMYLCASSSGRERAYEQYFGPGTRLTVT.